What follows describes a single T cell receptor (beta chain). The data were taken from a study of technical replicates of blood from a few donors. Germline V gene lookup returns CDR1 KGHSH and CDR2 LQKENI. This CDR3 is built from 13 residues. Trimming left V 3 bases short and J 6 bases short, with 12 bases between. Libraries were prepared by immunoSEQ multiplex PCR; TCRdb keeps only in-frame clonotypes and omits some of them. The sample shows roughly 56,000 clones, 90% to 95% of them seen only once. Sequenced sample: PBMCs. The chain links TRBV18 to TRBJ2-7; unclear D gene. The TCR originated in a human donor in good health. Some clones in this sample may be carry-over from other donors' samples. CDR3 in amino acids: CASSPESGSEQYF. CDR3 coding DNA: TGTGCCAGCTCACCGGAATCAGGCAGCGAGCAGTACTTC.